These T cell receptor beta chains were read from a single sample in a study of cytomegalovirus exposure and HLA in healthy donors. Sequencing was performed with immunoSEQ multiplex PCR; in TCRdb, only in-frame clones are kept and a portion is missing. Of about 200,000 clones listed, about 76% are singletons. What was sequenced was PBMCs. These receptors were obtained from a male donor in good health and CMV-seropositive. Each CDR3 is given with its conserved first and last residue. D genes are given only for firm matches. The listing skips clone size in some rows; elsewhere it reads once, few, many or a size class.

V gene	clone size	D gene	J gene	CDR3 length	CDR3 DNA	CDR3 protein
TRBV2	-	-	TRBJ2-5	16	TGTGCCAGCAGAAACGACGGAGGGCTCAGGCAAGAGACCCAGTACTTC	CASRNDGGLRQETQYF
TRBV7-8	-	TRBD2	TRBJ2-3	16	TGTGCCAGCAGCTTGTCTAGCGGGGCGCCCCCAGATACGCAGTATTTT	CASSLSSGAPPDTQYF
TRBV6-5	-	TRBD2	TRBJ2-5	15	TGTGCCAGCAGTTACCTAGCGGCCTACCAAGAGACCCAGTACTTC	CASSYLAAYQETQYF
TRBV5-8	-	-	TRBJ1-2	15	TGTGCCAGCAGCTTAGGTCCGAGGGAAAACTATGGCTACACCTTC	CASSLGPRENYGYTF
TRBV10-3	once	TRBD1	TRBJ1-2	13	TGTGCCATCAGTTCCGACAGGGACTATGGCTACACCTTC	CAISSDRDYGYTF
TRBV19	-	TRBD2	TRBJ2-6	21	TGTGCCAGTAGTACACTTCTTCCGGGACTAGCGGGACGCTCTGGGGCCAACGTCCTGACTTTC	CASSTLLPGLAGRSGANVLTF
TRBV5-1	-	TRBD1	TRBJ2-5	15	TGCGCCAGCAGCTATTCGGGACAGAACCAAGAGACCCAGTACTTC	CASSYSGQNQETQYF
TRBV9	-	-	TRBJ2-5	13	TGTGCCAGCAGCACCCGGGGTCAAGAGACCCAGTACTTC	CASSTRGQETQYF
TRBV5-1	-	-	TRBJ2-3	16	TGCGCCAGCAGCTCCCTGAATAGCGGCCTCACAGATACGCAGTATTTT	CASSSLNSGLTDTQYF
TRBV5-1	-	-	TRBJ2-2	16	TGCGCCAGCAGCTTAGGCAGACAGTTTGTAGTCGGGGAGCTGTTTTTT	CASSLGRQFVVGELFF
TRBV28	-	-	TRBJ2-2	12	TGTGCCAGCAGTTTACCCGGCGGGGAGCTGTTTTTT	CASSLPGGELFF
TRBV6-1	-	-	TRBJ2-3	14	TGTGCCAGCAGTGAATTTCGGGGGTTCGATACGCAGTATTTT	CASSEFRGFDTQYF
TRBV7-7	-	-	TRBJ1-1	15	TGTGCCAGCAGCGCCTACAGGAGAGGGAACACTGAAGCTTTCTTT	CASSAYRRGNTEAFF
TRBV7-7	-	TRBD1	TRBJ2-1	14	TGTGCTAGCAGCCCTCTCGGACAGGGGAATGAGCAGTTCTTC	CASSPLGQGNEQFF
TRBV6-5	-	TRBD2	TRBJ2-7	13	TGTGCCAGCAGTCGGACTAGCATCTACGAGCAGTACTTC	CASSRTSIYEQYF
TRBV11-2	-	-	TRBJ2-7	15	TGTGCCAGCAGCTTAATGCAGGGACAAGTGAGCGAGCAGTACTTC	CASSLMQGQVSEQYF
TRBV7-9	-	-	TRBJ1-5	15	TGTGCCAGCAGCTTAGGTGGGGGGGTGGGTCAGCCCCAGCATTTT	CASSLGGGVGQPQHF
TRBV9	-	TRBD2	TRBJ2-1	16	TGTGCCAGCAGCGTAGAGGGACTAGCGGGGCGCAATGAGCAGTTCTTC	CASSVEGLAGRNEQFF
TRBV25-1	-	TRBD1	TRBJ1-2	13	TGTGCCAGCAGCCCGACAGGGAGAGAGGGCTACACCTTC	CASSPTGREGYTF
TRBV7-6	-	TRBD1	TRBJ1-5	12	TGTGCCAGCAGTTACAGGGGACAGCCCCAGCATTTT	CASSYRGQPQHF